A single sample gave rise to the 26 T cell receptor beta chains below, sequenced in a study of long-term antiretroviral therapy in people with HIV. Samples were assayed with immunoSEQ v3.0 at survey level. The repertoire was sequenced with immunoSEQ multiplex PCR; TCRdb's copy has only in-frame clones and lacks some. The sample carries about 25,000 clones, roughly 86% recorded once. Sequencing was performed on unsorted PBMCs, taken 1.8 years before starting antiretroviral therapy. The receptors shown here come from a man in his fifties with HIV.

The V gene is TRBV7-3, the J gene TRBJ2-3; 12 bases align to TRBD2. This CDR3 comprises 18 residues. The germline V gene has CDR1 SGHTA and CDR2 FQGTGA. Germline trimming cut 1 base from V and 2 bases from J; bases unmatched to any gene: 7. The CDR3 loop reads CASSLIRTSGMNTDTQYF. As DNA, the CDR3 is TGTGCCAGCAGCTTAATTAGGACTAGCGGGATGAACACAGATACGCAGTATTTT.

The V gene is TRBV21-1, the J gene TRBJ2-7; the D call in the table, TRBD1, was not verified against the DNA. TRBV21-1 is described as a pseudogene. The CDR3 is 13 residues long. The CDR3 nucleotides read TGTGCCAGCAGCAGACAGGATTCCTACGAGCAGTACTTC. The encoded protein is CASSRQDSYEQYF.

The chain links TRBV7-6 to TRBJ2-7; possible D gene TRBD2, 6 bases. V was pared by 5 bases and J by 4 bases, with 15 bases between. The CDR3 is 14 amino acids. Germline loops: CDR1 SGHVS, CDR2 FNYEAQ. In DNA form, the CDR3 reads TGTGCCAGCAGCATCCTGACGGGAGCGTACGAGCAGTACTTC. Protein sequence: CASSILTGAYEQYF.

This clone was observed once. The CDR3 DNA reads TGTGCCAGCAGTCCCGACGGTGATAGCAATCAGCCCCAGCATTTT. Protein product: CASSPDGDSNQPQHF. The chain recombines TRBV7-2 with TRBJ1-5; D uncertain. CDR3 size: 15 residues. The germline V gene has CDR1 SGHTA and CDR2 FQGNSA. V shed 6 bases and J shed 0 bases, with 12 bases lying between them.

J is TRBJ2-7 and V is TRBV7-2, with D possibly matching TRBD2 (6 bases). Germline lookup yields CDR1 SGHTA and CDR2 FQGNSA. Deletions cut 1 base from V and 2 bases from J, with 12 bases between. The CDR3 runs to 15 residues. CDR3 DNA sequence: TGTGCCAGCAGCTTAGGCAGGTGGGGGGCCTACGAGCAGTACTTC. This gives the protein CASSLGRWGAYEQYF.

The chain links TRBV7-9 to TRBJ2-1; D not certain. The CDR3 has 15 amino acids. The V gene's germline CDR1 is SEHNR and CDR2 FQNEAQ (reference sequence). The V end was cut by 0 bases, the J end by 4 bases, with 10 bases between. CDR3 in amino acids: CASSLATKSYNEQFF. The CDR3 DNA is TGTGCCAGCAGCTTAGCAACCAAGTCTTACAATGAGCAGTTCTTC. Looking up the rest from reference TRBV7-9 and TRBJ2-1 gives the full variable domain: DTGVSQNPRHKITKRGQNVTFRCDPISEHNRLYWYRQTLGQGPEFLTYFQNEAQLEKSRLLSDRFSAERPKGSFSTLEIQRTEQGDSAMYLCASSLATKSYNEQFFGPGTRLTVL.

The V gene is TRBV19, the J gene TRBJ2-7; D gene unclear. Germline lookup yields CDR1 LNHDA and CDR2 SQIVND (reference sequence). V shed 4 bases and J shed 5 bases, with 24 bases lying between them. The length of the CDR3 is 17 residues. The CDR3 spells CASSTGAWGPFLDEQYF. The CDR3 DNA reads as TGTGCCAGTAGTACCGGTGCGTGGGGTCCTTTCCTCGACGAGCAGTACTTC.

This clone was observed a single time. The chain combines TRBV5-8 with TRBJ1-6; maybe TRBD1 (5 bases). The germline V and J ends were trimmed by 5 bases and 0 bases, with 9 bases remaining between them. This CDR3 contains 15 residues. Germline CDR1 reads SGHTS; CDR2 reads YDEGEE. Written as DNA, the CDR3 is TGTGCCAGCAGTCGGACAAACTCCTATAATTCACCCCTCCACTTT. This sequence encodes CASSRTNSYNSPLHF.

The chain links TRBV13 to TRBJ2-3, with a weak D call TRBD1 (5 bases). Trimming stripped 2 bases from V and 3 bases from J, with 12 bases between. The V gene's germline CDR1 is PRHDT and CDR2 FYEKMQ (reference sequence). The CDR3 has 15 amino acids. CDR3 DNA sequence: TGTGCCAGCAGCTTATTTCAAGGGGCTACAGATACGCAGTATTTT. This translates into CASSLFQGATDTQYF.

The J gene is TRBJ2-7, the V gene TRBV5-1; a weak D match, TRBD1 (7 bases). The CDR3 has 11 amino acids. CDR1 SGHRS and CDR2 YFSETQ come from the germline V gene. The V end lost 6 bases, the J end lost 7 bases, and 11 bases lay between the germline ends. The chain's CDR3 is CASKEGAEQYF. In nucleotides, the CDR3 is TGCGCCAGCAAGGAGGGGGCGGAGCAGTACTTC.

The chain joins TRBV6-4 to TRBJ1-5; the D gene is possibly TRBD1 (6 bases). Germline V CDR1 and CDR2: MRHNA, SNTAGT. V was trimmed by 2 bases and J by 0 bases, leaving 17 bases between them. The CDR3 runs 18 residues. For the CDR3, the DNA is TGTGCCAGCAGTGACGCGTCGTGGGGGCTTTATAGCAATCAGCCCCAGCATTTT. Translating gives CASSDASWGLYSNQPQHF.

This sequence joins TRBV19 and TRBJ1-2; no clear D gene. Germline CDR1 is LNHDA and CDR2 is SQIVND (reference sequence). This CDR3 has 15 amino acids. Trimming removed 5 bases from V and 4 bases from J, with 17 bases in between. The chain's CDR3 is CASSQDGSWSYGYTF. In nucleotides, the CDR3 is TGTGCCAGTAGTCAGGACGGGAGCTGGAGCTATGGCTACACCTTC. Drawing the rest from reference TRBV19 and TRBJ1-2, the complete variable domain is DGGITQSPKYLFRKEGQNVTLSCEQNLNHDAMYWYRQDPGQGLRLIYYSQIVNDFQKGDIAEGYSVSREKKESFPLTVTSAQKNPTAFYLCASSQDGSWSYGYTFGSGTRLTVV.

The chain combines TRBV7-8 with TRBJ2-5, with 7 bases that match TRBD1. Losses at the gene ends were 4 bases for V and 2 bases for J; bases not matched to a gene: 1. The CDR3 length is 13 residues. The germline CDR1 and CDR2 sequences are SGHVS and FQNEAQ. The DNA for the CDR3 is TGTGCCAGCAGCTGGGGACAGCAAGAGACCCAGTACTTC. Amino acid sequence: CASSWGQQETQYF. The whole variable domain, remainder taken from reference TRBV7-8 and TRBJ2-5, is GAGVSQSPRYKVAKRGQDVALRCDPISGHVSLFWYQQALGQGPEFLTYFQNEAQLDKSGLPSDRFFAERPEGSVSTLKIQRTQQEDSAVYLCASSWGQQETQYFGPGTRLLVL.

This clone turned up a few times. The V call is TRBV4-1, the J call TRBJ1-3, with D possibly matching TRBD1 (5 bases). Looked up from germline, CDR1 is MGHRA and CDR2 is YSYEKL. Trimming pared 3 bases from V and 3 bases from J, leaving 21 bases between. This CDR3 has 18 amino acids. This CDR3 is CASSHDRLRDALGNTIYF. CDR3 bases: TGCGCCAGCAGCCATGACCGACTCCGGGACGCTCTTGGAAACACCATATATTTT.

The J gene is TRBJ2-7, the V gene TRBV4-1, with 11 nucleotides matching TRBD1. CDR1 is MGHRA and CDR2 is YSYEKL in the germline V gene. The V gene end was trimmed by 0 bases and the J gene end by 4 bases; junction bases not matched to a gene: 5. The CDR3 has 16 residues. The CDR3 coding sequence is TGCGCCAGCAGCCAAGATGGGACAGGGGGACGGTACGAGCAGTACTTC. Amino acid sequence: CASSQDGTGGRYEQYF.

This chain joins TRBV30 and TRBJ1-1; possibly TRBD1 for D (5 bases). Germline V gene sequence: CDR1 GTSNPN, CDR2 SVGIG (reference sequence). CDR3 size: 14 residues. With 6 bases removed from V and 5 bases from J, the gap between germline ends came to 19 bases. Here the CDR3 reads CACQESVGVTEAFF. CDR3 coding DNA: TGTGCCTGCCAGGAGTCTGTAGGGGTGACTGAAGCTTTCTTT.

V and J are TRBV5-1 and TRBJ2-7, with D possibly matching TRBD2 (6 bases). Trimming pared 5 bases from V and 2 bases from J, leaving 8 bases between. Germline loops: CDR1 SGHRS, CDR2 YFSETQ. This CDR3 is built from 12 residues. This chain's CDR3 is CASRRGAYEQYF. The DNA of the CDR3 is TGCGCCAGCAGGCGCGGGGCCTACGAGCAGTACTTC.

The V gene is TRBV3-2, the J gene TRBJ2-7; the D call in the table, TRBD2, was not verified against the DNA. TRBV3-2 is a pseudogene segment. CDR3 size: 9 residues. The CDR3 loop reads CASSPYMYF. The CDR3 bases are TGTGCCAGCAGTCCCTATATGTACTTC.

The chain couples TRBV28 to TRBJ1-5; the D gene is possibly TRBD1 (5 bases). Germline V lookup: CDR1 MDHEN, CDR2 SYDVKM. The CDR3 extends over 15 amino acids. Trimming shortened V by 5 bases and J by 0 bases, and 11 bases separated the two germline ends. In DNA form, the CDR3 reads TGTGCCAGCAGTCTGACAGATTATAGCAATCAGCCCCAGCATTTT. Translating it yields CASSLTDYSNQPQHF.

This clone has only one observation. The chain employs TRBV18 and TRBJ2-2, with TRBD2 matching over 8 bases. Trimming at V came to 3 bases and at J to 2 bases, leaving 8 bases not matched to a gene. The CDR3 has 17 residues. Germline-derived CDR1 and CDR2 are KGHSH and LQKENI. CDR3 sequence: CASSPPSGGLNTGELFF. As DNA, the CDR3 is TGTGCCAGCTCACCCCCGTCGGGGGGGCTCAACACCGGGGAGCTGTTTTTT.

The chain combines TRBV7-3 with TRBJ2-3; TRBD2 might be the D (5 bases). V lost 0 bases and J lost 3, with 16 bases in between. Germline assignment: CDR1 SGHTA and CDR2 FQGTGA. CDR3 size: 17 residues. This CDR3 reads CASSLTTRLRYTDTQYF. CDR3 bases: TGTGCCAGCAGCTTAACCACTAGATTACGCTATACAGATACGCAGTATTTT.

This clone showed up just once. The chain carries TRBV5-1 and TRBJ2-7, with a weak D call TRBD1 (8 bases). This CDR3 is built from 16 residues. Germline CDR1 reads SGHRS; CDR2 reads YFSETQ. Trimming took 7 bases from V and 6 from J, leaving 26 bases between them. The CDR3 nucleotides read TGCGCCAGCGGAGTAGACGGACAGGGCGGGAGTGGCGAGCAGTACTTC. Its protein is CASGVDGQGGSGEQYF. The whole variable domain, remainder taken from reference TRBV5-1 and TRBJ2-7, is KAGVTQTPRYLIKTRGQQVTLSCSPISGHRSVSWYQQTPGQGLQFLFEYFSETQRNKGNFPGRFSGRQFSNSRSEMNVSTLELGDSALYLCASGVDGQGGSGEQYFGPGTRLTVT.

This clone was seen a few times. The chain recombines TRBV19 with TRBJ2-7; no reliable D call. The CDR3 is 12 amino acids. V lost 6 bases and J 6 bases, leaving 12 bases between the germline ends. Germline V gives CDR1 LNHDA, CDR2 SQIVND (reference sequence). The CDR3 is CASSFKGSEQYF. The CDR3 bases are TGTGCCAGTAGCTTTAAGGGATCCGAGCAGTACTTC.

The chain is built from TRBV19 and TRBJ1-5; D not certain. V lost 5 bases and J 0 bases, leaving 17 bases between the germline ends. Germline CDR1 reads LNHDA; CDR2 reads SQIVND (reference sequence). This CDR3 comprises 17 residues. The CDR3 nucleotides read TGTGCCAGTAGTTTGGTCCGGACGGCGCTTAGCAATCAGCCCCAGCATTTT. Amino acids: CASSLVRTALSNQPQHF.

The gene calls are TRBV5-3 and TRBJ2-1; D gene ambiguous. TRBV5-3 is assigned to the ORF class and has an uncertain function. V dropped 4 bases and J dropped 5 bases, with 7 bases sitting between them. CDR3 length: 12 residues. The CDR3 here is CARSHLNNEQFF. The CDR3 bases are TGTGCCAGAAGCCACCTTAACAATGAGCAGTTCTTC.

V gene TRBV19 combines with J gene TRBJ2-7, with D possibly matching TRBD2 (5 bases). This CDR3 has 14 amino acids. Germline-derived CDR1 and CDR2 are LNHDA and SQIVND (reference sequence). The germline V and J ends were trimmed by 4 bases and 1 base, with 11 bases remaining between them. In nucleotides, the CDR3 is TGTGCCAGTAGTAGTATAGAGGGATCCTACGAGCAGTACTTC. It encodes CASSSIEGSYEQYF.